One TCR beta chain is described in this entry. This sample was taken from a study of long-term antiretroviral therapy in people with HIV. Prior to DNA extraction, the samples held about 0.85-10 million cryopreserved PBMC. immunoSEQ v3.0 was run at survey level. Only in-frame clones appear in the TCRdb table, and some are missing; sequencing was by immunoSEQ multiplex PCR. There are about 18,000 clones in the sample; roughly nine tenths occur only once, and approximately 9.7% lies in the top ten. CDR1 and CDR2 from the germline V gene are SGHAT and FQNNGV. CDR3 size: 13 residues. The V end was cut by 3 bases, the J end by 9 bases, with 9 bases between.

The material sequenced was unsorted PBMCs, taken 3 years after starting antiretroviral therapy. This TCR came from a man aged 50 to 59 with HIV. The genes are TRBV11-2 and TRBJ1-6; a weak D match, TRBD1 (6 bases). The CDR3 loop is CASSFDRPSPLHF. CDR3 bases: TGTGCCAGCAGCTTCGACAGGCCTTCACCCCTCCACTTT.